This TCR beta chain is from a study of long-term antiretroviral therapy in people with HIV. Findings of the study overall: The study found narrower CDR3 length ranges in HIV repertoires than in controls. An increase in diversity followed ART, yet levels stayed below transplant donor controls. At every time point, clones expanded before ART dominated the repertoire.

This clone was observed a handful of times. The antigen remains undetermined. The run of the v3.0 immunoSEQ assay was at survey level. Per sample, sequencing targeted about 40,000-55,000 T-cell genomes. Profiling relied on immunoSEQ multiplex PCR, and the TCRdb table lists in-frame clones only, not all of them. This sample has tens of thousands of clones, with less than 85% found just once. This receptor was identified in a man aged 50-59 years with HIV. Sequenced material: unsorted PBMCs, taken at the start of antiretroviral therapy.

This CDR3 reads CASSPMDQSDDGYTF. DNA of the CDR3: TGTGCCAGCTCACCCATGGACCAATCAGACGATGGCTACACCTTC. The chain couples TRBV18 to TRBJ1-2; D call uncertain. This CDR3 has 15 amino acids. The V end lost 3 bases, the J end lost 6 bases, and 17 bases lay between the germline ends. CDR1 is KGHSH and CDR2 is LQKENI in the germline V gene. Full variable domain (remainder filled in from reference TRBV18 and TRBJ1-2): NAGVMQNPRHLVRRRGQEARLRCSPMKGHSHVYWYRQLPEEGLKFMVYLQKENIIDESGMPKERFSAEFPKEGPSILRIQQVVRGDSAAYFCASSPMDQSDDGYTFGSGTRLTVV.